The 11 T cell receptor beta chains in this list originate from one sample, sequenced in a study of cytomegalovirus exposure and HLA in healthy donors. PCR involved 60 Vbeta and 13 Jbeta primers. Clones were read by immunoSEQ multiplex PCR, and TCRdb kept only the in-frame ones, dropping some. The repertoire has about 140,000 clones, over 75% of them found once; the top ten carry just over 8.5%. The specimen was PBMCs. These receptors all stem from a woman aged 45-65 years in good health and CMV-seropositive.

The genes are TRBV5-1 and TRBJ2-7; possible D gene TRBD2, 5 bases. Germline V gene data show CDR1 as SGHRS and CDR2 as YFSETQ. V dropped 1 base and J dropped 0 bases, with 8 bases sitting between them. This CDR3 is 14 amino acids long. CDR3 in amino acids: CASSLTRSSYEQYF. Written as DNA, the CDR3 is TGCGCCAGCAGCTTGACTAGGAGCTCCTACGAGCAGTACTTC.

Here the CDR3 DNA reads TGCGCCAGCAGCTGGCCGGGCAGGGGCACTGAAGCTTTCTTT. Its translation is CASSWPGRGTEAFF. The V gene is TRBV5-1, the J gene TRBJ1-1; D may be TRBD1 (6 bases). The germline V and J ends were trimmed by 3 bases and 4 bases, with 13 bases remaining between them. The CDR3 totals 14 residues. CDR1 is SGHRS, CDR2 YFSETQ, per germline.

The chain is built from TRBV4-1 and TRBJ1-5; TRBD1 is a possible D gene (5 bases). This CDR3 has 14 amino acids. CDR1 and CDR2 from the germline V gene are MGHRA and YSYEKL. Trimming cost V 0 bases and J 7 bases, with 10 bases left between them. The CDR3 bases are TGCGCCAGCAGCCAAGATCAAGGGGTGCAGCCCCAGCATTTT. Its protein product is CASSQDQGVQPQHF.

CDR3 protein: CASSWTGTYEQYF. The CDR3 DNA sequence: TGTGCCAGCAGTTGGACAGGAACCTACGAGCAGTACTTC. V usage is TRBV6-5 and J usage is TRBJ2-7; 7 positions match TRBD1. Trimming removed 4 bases from V and 2 bases from J; junction bases left unmatched: 2. Per the germline V gene, CDR1 is MNHEY and CDR2 is SVGAGI. The CDR3 has 13 amino acids.

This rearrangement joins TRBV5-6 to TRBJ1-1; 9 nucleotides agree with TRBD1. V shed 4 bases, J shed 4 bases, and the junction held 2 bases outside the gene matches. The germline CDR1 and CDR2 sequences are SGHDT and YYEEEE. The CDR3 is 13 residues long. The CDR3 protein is CASSATGGTEAFF. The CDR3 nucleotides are TGTGCCAGCAGCGCGACAGGGGGCACTGAAGCTTTCTTT.

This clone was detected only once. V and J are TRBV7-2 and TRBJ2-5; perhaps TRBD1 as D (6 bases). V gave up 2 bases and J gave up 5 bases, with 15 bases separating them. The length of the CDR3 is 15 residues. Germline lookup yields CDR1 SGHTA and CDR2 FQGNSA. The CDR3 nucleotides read TGTGCCAGCAGCTTACAAAGTGACAGGTGGGAGACCCAGTACTTC. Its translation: CASSLQSDRWETQYF.

The CDR3 region is CASSVGGVSKETQYF. The CDR3 coding sequence is TGTGCCAGCAGCGTAGGGGGGGTATCCAAGGAGACCCAGTACTTC. The rearrangement joins TRBV7-2 to TRBJ2-5; maybe TRBD2 (7 bases). Germline V lookup: CDR1 SGHTA, CDR2 FQGNSA. The CDR3 totals 15 residues. V lost 5 bases, J lost 5 bases, and 18 bases lay in between.

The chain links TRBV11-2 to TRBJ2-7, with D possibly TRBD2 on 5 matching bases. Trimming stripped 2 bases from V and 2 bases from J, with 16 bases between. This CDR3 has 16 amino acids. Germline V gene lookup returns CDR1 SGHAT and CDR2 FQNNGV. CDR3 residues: CASSLTPSGDTYEQYF. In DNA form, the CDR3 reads TGTGCCAGCAGCTTAACTCCCAGCGGAGATACCTACGAGCAGTACTTC.

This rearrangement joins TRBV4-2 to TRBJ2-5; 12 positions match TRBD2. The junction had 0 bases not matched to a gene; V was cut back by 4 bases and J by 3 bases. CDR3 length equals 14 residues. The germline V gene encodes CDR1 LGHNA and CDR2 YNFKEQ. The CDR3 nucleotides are TGTGCCAGCAGCCGGACTAGCGGGGAAGAGACCCAGTACTTC. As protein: CASSRTSGEETQYF.

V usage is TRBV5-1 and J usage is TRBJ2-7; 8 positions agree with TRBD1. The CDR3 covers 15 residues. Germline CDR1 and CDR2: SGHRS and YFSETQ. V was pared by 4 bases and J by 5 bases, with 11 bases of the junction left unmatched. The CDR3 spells CASSPIGQGTNEQYF. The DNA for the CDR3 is TGCGCCAGCAGCCCTATCGGACAGGGAACGAACGAGCAGTACTTC.

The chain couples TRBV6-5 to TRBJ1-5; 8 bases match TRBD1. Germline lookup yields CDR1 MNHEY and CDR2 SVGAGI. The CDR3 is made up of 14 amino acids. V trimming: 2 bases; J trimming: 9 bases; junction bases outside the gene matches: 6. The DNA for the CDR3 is TGTGCCAGCAGTTACGGCACAGGGGGTCTGCCCCAGCATTTT. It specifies CASSYGTGGLPQHF.